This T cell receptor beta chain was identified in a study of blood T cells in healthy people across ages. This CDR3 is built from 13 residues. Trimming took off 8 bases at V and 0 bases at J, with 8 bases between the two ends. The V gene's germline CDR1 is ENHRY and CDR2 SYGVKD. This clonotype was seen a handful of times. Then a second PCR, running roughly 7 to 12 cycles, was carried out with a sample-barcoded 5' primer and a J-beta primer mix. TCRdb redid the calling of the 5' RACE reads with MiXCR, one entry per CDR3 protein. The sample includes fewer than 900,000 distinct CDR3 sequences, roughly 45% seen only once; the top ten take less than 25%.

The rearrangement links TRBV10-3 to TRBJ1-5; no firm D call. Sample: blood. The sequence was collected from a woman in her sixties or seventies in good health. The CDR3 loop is CAIGGNSNQPQHF. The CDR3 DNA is TGTGCCATCGGAGGTAATAGCAATCAGCCCCAGCATTTT.